Listed here are 13 T cell receptor beta chains from one sample, sequenced in a study of neurological immune-mediated disorders. MiXCR, run by TCRdb on the 5' RACE reads, gives a single entry per CDR3 protein. Here the sample spans about 80,000 distinct CDR3 sequences, approximately 6% being singletons. Time point given: longitudinal time-point 2. The sample comprised PBMCs. Receptors were obtained from a woman in her fifties or sixties with multiple sclerosis.

This clonotype was counted ten times or more. The chain couples TRBV11-2 to TRBJ2-5; D remains unclear. V lost 2 bases to trimming and J lost 5 bases, with 12 bases between them. The germline CDR1 and CDR2 sequences are SGHAT and FQNNGV. This CDR3 region has 14 residues. CDR3 residues: CASSLLLGPETQYF. Here the CDR3 DNA reads TGTGCCAGCAGCTTACTCTTGGGCCCGGAGACCCAGTACTTC.

This clonotype appeared a few times. This chain links TRBV19 with TRBJ2-7; D is tentatively TRBD1 or TRBD2 (5 bases each). Germline V lookup: CDR1 LNHDA, CDR2 SQIVND (reference sequence). This CDR3 has 14 residues. Trimming took 5 bases from V and 3 from J, leaving 14 bases between them. CDR3 region: CASSPQGVGYEQYF. The DNA of the CDR3 is TGTGCCAGTAGTCCTCAGGGAGTTGGCTACGAGCAGTACTTC.

This clonotype was detected many times. The rearrangement links TRBV5-1 to TRBJ2-3; D not certain. CDR3 length: 14 residues. Germline-derived CDR1 and CDR2 are SGHRS and YFSETQ. V dropped 4 bases and J dropped 0 bases, with 9 bases sitting between them. The CDR3 DNA reads TGCGCCAGCAGCGCGCAGACTAGCACAGATACGCAGTATTTT. Translated, it gives CASSAQTSTDTQYF.

In its sample, this clonotype was seen a few times. V usage is TRBV9 and J usage is TRBJ1-2, with D hard to call. Germline V gene lookup returns CDR1 SGDLS and CDR2 YYNGEE. V dropped 4 bases and J dropped 7 bases, with 20 bases sitting between them. The CDR3 runs 15 residues. The CDR3 coding sequence is TGTGCCAGCAGCCCGAGTCCTCCGGGTGGGAGTGGCTACACCTTC. Its protein product is CASSPSPPGGSGYTF.

V gene TRBV7-8 combines with J gene TRBJ2-1, with D perhaps given as TRBD1 or TRBD2 (6 bases each). Germline V gene lookup returns CDR1 SGHVS and CDR2 FQNEAQ. Trimming took 6 bases from V and 0 from J, leaving 12 bases between them. CDR3 length: 15 residues. The CDR3 loop reads CASRGGGISYNEQFF. CDR3 DNA: TGTGCCAGCAGAGGAGGGGGGATCTCCTACAATGAGCAGTTCTTC.

There are a few counts of this clonotype. This chain connects TRBV2 to TRBJ1-5, with TRBD1 as a possible D gene (6 bases). Per germline, CDR1 SNHLY and CDR2 FYNNEI. Trimming stripped 8 bases from V and 7 bases from J, with 15 bases between. The CDR3 is made up of 13 amino acids. In DNA form, the CDR3 reads TGTGCCAGCTGGGGGCGGGGGCGACAGCCCCAGCATTTT. This sequence encodes CASWGRGRQPQHF.

This clonotype was detected many times. The rearrangement joins TRBV20-1 to TRBJ1-4, with D tentatively TRBD1 (5 bases). CDR1 and CDR2 (germline): DFQATT, SNEGSKA (reference sequence). The CDR3 contains 12 residues. The germline V and J ends were trimmed by 3 bases and 7 bases, with 9 bases remaining between them. The CDR3, as DNA: TGCAGTGCTAGCTACAGGAGTGAAAAACTGTTTTTT. This sequence encodes CSASYRSEKLFF.

This clonotype has a count of ten or more. The gene calls are TRBV27 and TRBJ1-1; tentatively, D is TRBD1 (5 bases). The CDR3 has 13 amino acids. From germline, CDR1 is MNHEY and CDR2 SMNVEV (reference sequence). V lost 7 bases, J lost 5 bases, and 14 bases lay in between. Here the CDR3 reads CASNQSRGTEAFF. The CDR3 DNA is TGTGCCAGCAACCAAAGCCGGGGGACTGAAGCTTTCTTT.

There are many counts of this clonotype. V and J are TRBV4-2 and TRBJ1-4; D unresolved. V shed 1 base and J shed 0 bases, with 9 bases lying between them. The CDR3 sequence is 16 residues long. Germline CDR1 is LGHNA and CDR2 is YNFKEQ. CDR3 sequence (DNA): TGTGCCAGCAGCCAAGCCTCATCTGCAACTAATGAAAAACTGTTTTTT. Amino acid sequence: CASSQASSATNEKLFF.

J is TRBJ2-1 and V is TRBV6-5; the D gene could be TRBD1 or TRBD2 (5 bases each). The length of the CDR3 is 14 residues. V shed 6 bases and J shed 7 bases, with 16 bases lying between them. CDR1 is MNHEY, CDR2 SVGAGI, per germline. The CDR3 coding sequence is TGTGCCAGCAGCCCCAGGGAGACGGAGAATGAGCAGTTCTTC. It codes for CASSPRETENEQFF.

The table lists this clonotype with many counts. The chain has TRBV5-1 and TRBJ1-5; tentative D call: TRBD1 (6 bases). The germline gives CDR1 SGHRS, CDR2 YFSETQ. The length of the CDR3 is 16 residues. V lost 4 bases and J 6 bases, leaving 20 bases between the germline ends. The CDR3 region is CASSPTGRGAGQPQHF. The CDR3 DNA reads TGCGCCAGCAGCCCCACGGGTCGGGGGGCTGGTCAGCCCCAGCATTTT.

This clonotype was detected many times. The CDR3: CASSLVASGEETQYF. The DNA of the CDR3 is TGCGCCAGCAGCTTGGTGGCTAGCGGGGAAGAGACCCAGTACTTC. The chain links TRBV5-1 to TRBJ2-5; 9 bases match TRBD2. CDR3 length equals 15 residues. The germline V gene encodes CDR1 SGHRS and CDR2 YFSETQ. With 0 bases clipped from V and 3 bases from J, the junction kept 3 bases outside the gene matches.

This clonotype was detected ten times or more. The chain uses TRBV7-6 and TRBJ1-5; D uncertain. Germline values: CDR1 SGHVS, CDR2 FNYEAQ. This CDR3 has 14 amino acids. The V end lost 1 base, the J end lost 7 bases, and 11 bases lay between the germline ends. This CDR3 is CASSLVTGGQPQHF. The CDR3 DNA follows: TGTGCCAGCAGCTTAGTTACGGGCGGGCAGCCCCAGCATTTT.